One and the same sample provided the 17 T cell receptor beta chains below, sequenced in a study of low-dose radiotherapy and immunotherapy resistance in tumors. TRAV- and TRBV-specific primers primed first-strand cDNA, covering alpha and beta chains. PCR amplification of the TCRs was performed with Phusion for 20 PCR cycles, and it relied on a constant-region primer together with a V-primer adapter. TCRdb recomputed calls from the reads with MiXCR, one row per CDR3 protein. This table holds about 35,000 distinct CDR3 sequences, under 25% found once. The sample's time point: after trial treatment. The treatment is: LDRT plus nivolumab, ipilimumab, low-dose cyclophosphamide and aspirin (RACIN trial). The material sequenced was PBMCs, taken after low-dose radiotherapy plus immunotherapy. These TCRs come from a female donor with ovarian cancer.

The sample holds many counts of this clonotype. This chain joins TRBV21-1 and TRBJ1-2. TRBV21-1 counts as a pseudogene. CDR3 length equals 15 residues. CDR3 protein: CASSKGQGTPYGYTF. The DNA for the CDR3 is TGTGCCAGCAGCAAAGGGCAAGGCACGCCCTATGGCTACACCTTC.

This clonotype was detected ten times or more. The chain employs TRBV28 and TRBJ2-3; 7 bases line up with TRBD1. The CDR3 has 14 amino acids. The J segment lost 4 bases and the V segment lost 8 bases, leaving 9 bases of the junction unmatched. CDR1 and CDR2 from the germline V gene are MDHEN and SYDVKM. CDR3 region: CASGEPQGADTQYF. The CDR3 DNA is TGTGCCAGCGGGGAACCCCAGGGGGCAGATACGCAGTATTTT.

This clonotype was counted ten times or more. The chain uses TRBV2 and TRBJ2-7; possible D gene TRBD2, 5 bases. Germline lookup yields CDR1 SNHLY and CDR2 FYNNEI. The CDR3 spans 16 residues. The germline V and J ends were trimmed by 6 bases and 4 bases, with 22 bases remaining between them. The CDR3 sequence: CASRTSSPAGGYEQYF. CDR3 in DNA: TGTGCCAGCAGAACGTCCTCCCCCGCCGGCGGGTACGAGCAGTACTTC.

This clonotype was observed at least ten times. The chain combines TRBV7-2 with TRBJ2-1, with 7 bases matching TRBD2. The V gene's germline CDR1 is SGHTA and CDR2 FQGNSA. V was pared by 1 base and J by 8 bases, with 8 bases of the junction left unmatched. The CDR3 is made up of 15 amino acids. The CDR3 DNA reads TGTGCCAGCAGCTTAGGGGCTCCGGGGGGATATGAGCAGTTCTTC. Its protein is CASSLGAPGGYEQFF.

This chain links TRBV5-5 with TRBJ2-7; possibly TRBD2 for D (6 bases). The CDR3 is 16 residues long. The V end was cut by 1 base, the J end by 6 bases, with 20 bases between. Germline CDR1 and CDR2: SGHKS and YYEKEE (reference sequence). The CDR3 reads CASSLLWDFQAGEQYF. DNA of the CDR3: TGTGCCAGCAGCTTGCTCTGGGACTTTCAAGCGGGCGAGCAGTACTTC.

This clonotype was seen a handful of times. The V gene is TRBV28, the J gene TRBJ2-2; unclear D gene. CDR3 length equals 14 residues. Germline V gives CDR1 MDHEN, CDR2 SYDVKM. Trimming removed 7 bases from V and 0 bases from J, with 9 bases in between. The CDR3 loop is CASKRPPNTGELFF. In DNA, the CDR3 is TGTGCCAGCAAACGGCCACCGAACACCGGGGAGCTGTTTTTT.

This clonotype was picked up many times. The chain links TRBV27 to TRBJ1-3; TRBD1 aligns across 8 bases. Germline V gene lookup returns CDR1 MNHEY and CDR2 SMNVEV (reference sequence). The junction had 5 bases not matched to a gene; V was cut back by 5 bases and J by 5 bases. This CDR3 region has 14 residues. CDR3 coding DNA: TGTGCCAGCAGTCCCGGACAGGGTCGAAACACCATATATTTT. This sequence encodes CASSPGQGRNTIYF.

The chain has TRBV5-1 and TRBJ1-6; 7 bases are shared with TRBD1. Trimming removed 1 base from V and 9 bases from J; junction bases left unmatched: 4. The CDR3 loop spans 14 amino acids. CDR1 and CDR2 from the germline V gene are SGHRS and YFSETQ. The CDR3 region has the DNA TGCGCCAGCAGCTTGACAGGGGATTCTTCACCCCTCCACTTT. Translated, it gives CASSLTGDSSPLHF.

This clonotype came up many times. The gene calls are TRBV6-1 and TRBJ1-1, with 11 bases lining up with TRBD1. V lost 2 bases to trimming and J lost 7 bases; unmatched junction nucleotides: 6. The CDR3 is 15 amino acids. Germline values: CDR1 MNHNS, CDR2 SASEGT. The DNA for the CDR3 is TGTGCCAGCAGTGAACTGTCGGGACAGGGGGATGAAGCTTTCTTT. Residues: CASSELSGQGDEAFF.

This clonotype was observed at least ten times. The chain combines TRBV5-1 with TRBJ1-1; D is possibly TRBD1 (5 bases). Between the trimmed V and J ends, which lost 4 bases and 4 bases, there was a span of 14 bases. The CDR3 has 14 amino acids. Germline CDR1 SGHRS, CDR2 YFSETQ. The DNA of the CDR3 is TGCGCCAGCAGCGGGTATCAGGGAGCCACTGAAGCTTTCTTT. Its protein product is CASSGYQGATEAFF.

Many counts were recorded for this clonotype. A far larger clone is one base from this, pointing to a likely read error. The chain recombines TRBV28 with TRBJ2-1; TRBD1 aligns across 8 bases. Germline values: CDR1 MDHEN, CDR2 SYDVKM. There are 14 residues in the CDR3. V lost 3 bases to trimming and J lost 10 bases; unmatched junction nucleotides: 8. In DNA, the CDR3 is TGTGCCAGCAGTTTCTCTGGACAGGGCTACGAGCAGTTCTTC. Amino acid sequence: CASSFSGQGYEQFF.

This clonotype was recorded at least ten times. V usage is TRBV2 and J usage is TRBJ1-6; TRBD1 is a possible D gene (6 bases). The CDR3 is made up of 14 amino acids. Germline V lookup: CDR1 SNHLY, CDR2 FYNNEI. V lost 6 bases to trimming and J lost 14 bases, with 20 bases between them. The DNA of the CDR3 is TGTGCCAGCAGGGTCAAGGGGGTGTTGAAGGCCCTCCACTTT. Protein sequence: CASRVKGVLKALHF.

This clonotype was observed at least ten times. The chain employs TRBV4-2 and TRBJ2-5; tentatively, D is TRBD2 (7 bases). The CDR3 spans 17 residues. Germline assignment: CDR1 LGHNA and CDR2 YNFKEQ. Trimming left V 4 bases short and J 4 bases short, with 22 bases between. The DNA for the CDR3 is TGTGCCAGCAGCCCCCCGGGGTGGGGGGGGCGACGAGAGACCCAGTACTTC. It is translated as CASSPPGWGGRRETQYF.

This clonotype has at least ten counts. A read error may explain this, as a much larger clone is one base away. CDR3 nucleotide sequence: TGTGCCAGCAGCTTGACAGGGGGCTCCTACGAGCAGTACTTC. Amino acid sequence: CASSLTGGSYEQYF. The chain uses TRBV7-9 and TRBJ2-7; the match to TRBD1 covers 9 bases. Germline V lookup: CDR1 SEHNR, CDR2 FQNEAQ (reference sequence). With 3 bases clipped from V and 0 bases from J, the junction kept 0 bases outside the gene matches. The CDR3 extends over 14 amino acids.

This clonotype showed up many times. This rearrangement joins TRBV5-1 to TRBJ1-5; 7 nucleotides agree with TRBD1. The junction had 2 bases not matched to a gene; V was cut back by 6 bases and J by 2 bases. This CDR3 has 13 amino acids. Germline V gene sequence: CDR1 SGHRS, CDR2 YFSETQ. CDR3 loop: CASTGQGNQPQHF. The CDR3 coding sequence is TGCGCCAGCACCGGACAGGGCAATCAGCCCCAGCATTTT.

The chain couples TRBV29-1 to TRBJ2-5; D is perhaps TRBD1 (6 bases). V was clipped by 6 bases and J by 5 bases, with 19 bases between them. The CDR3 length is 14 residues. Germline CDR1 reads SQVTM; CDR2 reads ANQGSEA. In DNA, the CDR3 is TGCAGCGTGGCCTGGGGGTCCGACAGGGAGACCCAGTACTTC. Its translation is CSVAWGSDRETQYF.

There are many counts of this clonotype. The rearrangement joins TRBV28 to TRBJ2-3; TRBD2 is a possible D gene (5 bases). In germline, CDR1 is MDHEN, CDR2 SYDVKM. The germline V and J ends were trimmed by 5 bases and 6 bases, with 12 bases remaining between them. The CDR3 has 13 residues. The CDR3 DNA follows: TGTGCCAGCAGTCGTAAACTAGGCGATACGCAGTATTTT. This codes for CASSRKLGDTQYF.